This T cell receptor (beta chain) was obtained from a study of regulatory T cells in long-lasting Graves disease. Arm-PCR with iRepertoire HTBI primers amplified the CDR3 regions for these TCR beta libraries. Each CDR3 protein gets one entry after TCRdb re-called the multiplex PCR reads with MiXCR. The sample carries 350,000 to 450,000 distinct CDR3 sequences, approximately 22% recorded once. Looked up from germline, CDR1 is SEHNR and CDR2 is FQNEAQ (reference sequence). This CDR3 has 13 amino acids. Trimming cost V 5 bases and J 7 bases; bases outside gene matches: 7. This clonotype came up many times. Its specificity is not known. Time point specified: persistent/refractory GD, antithyroid drugs over 5 years with positive TRAb. Generation of the TCR library employed RNA extracted from PBMCs. Roughly 9.9-milliliter peripheral blood samples went into EDTA tubes. Study-wide points: The study found TRBV28, TRBJ1-2 and TRBJ2-5 favored in persistent disease.

This material consisted of peripheral blood mononuclear cells (PBMCs), taken when the disease was refractory, from a patient treated with antithyroid drugs. V usage is TRBV7-9 and J usage is TRBJ2-7; 8 bases fit TRBD1. This sequence originates from a female donor with Graves disease. The CDR3 DNA follows: TGTGCCAGCAGCACCACAGGGGGGACTGAGCAGTACTTC. This gives the protein CASSTTGGTEQYF.